This T cell receptor (beta chain) comes out of a study of cytomegalovirus exposure and HLA in healthy donors. About the study: Caucasian-associated ancestry cluster membership applied to about 80% of around 400 genotyped donors. Regarding the study as a whole: The study carried out a later analysis of TCR beta sequences. It associated approximately 15,000 of them with specific HLA alleles at a false discovery rate of 0.05. Later analysis demonstrated an association between a missense DCLRE1C variant and TCR beta V- and J-gene trimming.

The PCR had 60 Vbeta and 13 Jbeta primers. Authors' processing steps: It was a later analysis that counted about 80 million unique TCR beta chains, of which 9.5 million to 14 million were shared. Generated by immunoSEQ multiplex PCR, the TCRdb table keeps only in-frame clones and is missing some. V, J and clone size were drawn from that table, and D and trimming were deduced from the DNA. The data contain some 110,000 clones, 76% of them singletons. About this clone itself: Antigen unknown.

Germline V gives CDR1 SGHNT, CDR2 YENEEA. Between the trimmed V and J ends, which lost 4 bases and 5 bases, there was a span of 15 bases. The CDR3 has 15 amino acids. The J gene is TRBJ2-1, the V gene TRBV11-3; maybe TRBD1 (6 bases). The sample was PBMCs. The receptor was derived from a man aged 50-60 years in good health and CMV-seropositive. The CDR3 sequence: CASSSPSQGHNEQFF. CDR3 bases: TGTGCCAGCAGCTCCCCTTCACAGGGACACAATGAGCAGTTCTTC.